A single sample is the source of the 21 T cell receptor beta chains below, sequenced in a study of T cell responses to AZD1222 COVID-19 vaccine. Repertoires were generated with immunoSEQ multiplex PCR, while TCRdb's copy carries only in-frame clones and drops some. The sample has hundreds of thousands of clones; about 92% are singletons. Sequencing used peripheral blood, obtained on day 0 of MenACWY control vaccination. The receptors come from an adult in good health.

The V gene is TRBV27, the J gene TRBJ1-2; 10 bases fit TRBD1. This CDR3 comprises 13 residues. J lost 7 bases, V lost 5 bases, and 4 bases had no gene match. Germline V CDR1 and CDR2: MNHEY, SMNVEV (reference sequence). CDR3 in amino acids: CASSRDRGLGYTF. Written as DNA, the CDR3 is TGTGCCAGCAGTCGAGACAGGGGGCTTGGCTACACCTTC.

This chain uses TRBV5-1 with TRBJ1-4; maybe TRBD1 (5 bases). V lost 3 bases, J lost 0 bases, and 9 bases lay in between. Germline values: CDR1 SGHRS, CDR2 YFSETQ. The CDR3 covers 15 residues. CDR3 DNA sequence: TGCGCCAGCAGCTGGGGGACTGCAACTAATGAAAAACTGTTTTTT. As protein: CASSWGTATNEKLFF.

The chain is built from TRBV7-2 and TRBJ2-5, with D possibly being TRBD2 (7 bases). This CDR3 has 13 residues. Germline CDR1 is SGHTA and CDR2 is FQGNSA. V lost 6 bases to trimming and J lost 5 bases, with 13 bases between them. Here the CDR3 reads CASSQGREETQYF. Here the CDR3 DNA reads TGTGCCAGCAGTCAGGGGAGGGAGGAGACCCAGTACTTC.

The rearrangement joins TRBV5-4 to TRBJ1-4; tentatively, D is TRBD1 (6 bases). This CDR3 has 13 residues. V was shortened by 5 bases and J by 8 bases, with 13 bases between the two germline ends. The germline CDR1 and CDR2 sequences are SGHNT and YYREEE (reference sequence). In DNA, the CDR3 is TGTGCCAGCAGTACGGGTAGGGGGGAAAAACTGTTTTTT. This translates into CASSTGRGEKLFF.

The chain is built from TRBV6-5 and TRBJ1-1, with D unclear. The length of the CDR3 is 13 residues. Germline V gives CDR1 MNHEY, CDR2 SVGAGI. The germline V and J ends were trimmed by 6 bases and 1 base, with 9 bases remaining between them. Here the CDR3 reads CASRVGENTEAFF. Here the CDR3 DNA reads TGTGCCAGCAGGGTAGGTGAGAACACTGAAGCTTTCTTT.

The chain links TRBV10-3 to TRBJ2-7; 10 nucleotides align to TRBD1. V lost 0 bases to trimming and J lost 6 bases; unmatched junction nucleotides: 2. Germline CDR1 ENHRY, CDR2 SYGVKD. The CDR3 spans 14 residues. The CDR3 protein is CAISESTGGGEQYF. The CDR3 DNA reads TGTGCCATCAGTGAGTCGACAGGGGGCGGCGAGCAGTACTTC.

This clone was picked up a small number of times. The chain recombines TRBV11-2 with TRBJ2-7; 7 bases are a match to TRBD1. This CDR3 comprises 15 residues. J gave up 3 bases and V 2 bases, and 7 bases lay outside the gene matches. Germline values: CDR1 SGHAT, CDR2 FQNNGV. This CDR3 is CASSLPGQTFYEQYF. Here the CDR3 DNA reads TGTGCCAGCAGCTTACCGGGACAGACTTTCTACGAGCAGTACTTC.

This chain links TRBV5-4 with TRBJ2-2; TRBD1 is a possible D gene (5 bases). CDR3 length: 15 residues. Germline V CDR1 and CDR2: SGHNT, YYREEE (reference sequence). V lost 0 bases and J lost 0, with 6 bases in between. The CDR3 protein is CASSLGQSNTGELFF. CDR3 sequence (DNA): TGTGCCAGCAGCTTGGGACAGTCGAACACCGGGGAGCTGTTTTTT.

The V and J genes are TRBV3-1 (or the pseudogene TRBV3-2) and TRBJ1-6, with a tentative D call TRBD1 (5 bases). Trimming stripped 5 bases from V and 10 bases from J, with 12 bases between. The CDR3 length is 13 residues. The V gene's germline CDR1 is LGHDT and CDR2 YNNKEL (reference sequence). For the CDR3, the DNA is TGTGCCAGCAGCTTTACAGGCAGATCACCCCTCCACTTT. As protein: CASSFTGRSPLHF.

The chain has TRBV6-6 and TRBJ1-2; 10 bases align to TRBD1. In germline, CDR1 is MNHNY, CDR2 SVGAGI (reference sequence). CDR3 length: 15 amino acids. Trimming removed 5 bases from V and 5 bases from J; junction bases left unmatched: 8. CDR3 sequence reads: CASSLGDRGYYGYTF. The CDR3 nucleotides read TGTGCCAGCAGTCTTGGGGACAGGGGATATTATGGCTACACCTTC.

The rearrangement uses TRBV11-3 and TRBJ1-6; D is unresolved. This CDR3 has 12 amino acids. Trimming shortened V by 4 bases and J by 7 bases, and 5 bases separated the two germline ends. In germline, CDR1 is SGHNT, CDR2 YENEEA. CDR3 DNA sequence: TGTGCCAGCAGCTCCAGGAATTCACCCCTCCACTTT. Translated: CASSSRNSPLHF.

This clone was seen only once. This sequence joins TRBV3-1 (or the pseudogene TRBV3-2) and TRBJ2-5, with 11 bases identical to TRBD2. Looked up from germline, CDR1 is LGHDT and CDR2 is YNNKEL (reference sequence). The CDR3 loop spans 15 amino acids. Trimming cost V 4 bases and J 7 bases; bases outside gene matches: 8. CDR3 region: CASSRTSGSKGTQYF. The CDR3 region has the DNA TGTGCCAGCAGCCGGACTAGCGGGTCCAAGGGGACCCAGTACTTC.

The chain has TRBV7-8 and TRBJ1-6, with D hard to call. V gave up 5 bases and J gave up 7 bases, with 15 bases separating them. Germline-derived CDR1 and CDR2 are SGHVS and FQNEAQ. This CDR3 contains 15 residues. The CDR3 is CASSPRAFGNSPLHF. CDR3 coding DNA: TGTGCCAGCAGCCCACGGGCCTTCGGAAATTCACCCCTCCACTTT.

The CDR3 loop reads CASSLGQPGAQYF. CDR3 in DNA: TGTGCCAGCAGCTTAGGGCAGCCCGGGGCCCAGTACTTC. The rearrangement links TRBV11-2 to TRBJ2-5; a possible D gene is TRBD2 (5 bases). Germline lookup yields CDR1 SGHAT and CDR2 FQNNGV. This CDR3 region has 13 residues. V was shortened by 1 base and J by 9 bases, with 12 bases between the two germline ends.

This clone was detected a few times. The gene calls are TRBV5-6 and TRBJ2-5; TRBD2 matches at 9 bases. This CDR3 contains 14 residues. The V gene end was trimmed by 7 bases and the J gene end by 5 bases; junction bases not matched to a gene: 9. CDR1 is SGHDT and CDR2 is YYEEEE in the germline V gene. The DNA for the CDR3 is TGTGCCAGCGGGCCGGGACTAGCAGCGGAGACCCAGTACTTC. It yields the protein CASGPGLAAETQYF. Looking up the rest from reference TRBV5-6 and TRBJ2-5 gives the full variable domain: DAGVTQSPTHLIKTRGQQVTLRCSPKSGHDTVSWYQQALGQGPQFIFQYYEEEERQRGNFPDRFSGHQFPNYSSELNVNALLLGDSALYLCASGPGLAAETQYFGPGTRLLVL.

This clone was seen a single time. This chain uses TRBV5-5 with TRBJ1-4, with TRBD1 as a possible D gene (6 bases). Germline CDR1 is SGHKS and CDR2 is YYEKEE (reference sequence). Trimming pared 1 base from V and 8 bases from J, leaving 15 bases between. This CDR3 has 15 amino acids. The CDR3 DNA is TGTGCCAGCAGCTTGCAACAGGGTTGGTTGGAAAAACTGTTTTTT. Its protein is CASSLQQGWLEKLFF.

This clone appeared once. CDR3 sequence reads: CASRRTSGGLAYNEQFF. The CDR3 DNA reads TGTGCCAGCAGAAGGACTAGCGGGGGGCTAGCATACAATGAGCAGTTCTTC. This sequence joins TRBV27 and TRBJ2-1; TRBD2 agrees at 14 bases. Unmatched junction bases numbered 8, after V lost 6 bases and J lost 4 bases. This CDR3 has 17 residues. Germline values: CDR1 MNHEY, CDR2 SMNVEV (reference sequence).

The chain combines TRBV7-2 with TRBJ1-2, with D possibly TRBD1 on 6 matching bases. Trimming took off 4 bases at V and 8 bases at J, with 20 bases between the two ends. Germline V gene lookup returns CDR1 SGHTA and CDR2 FQGNSA. The CDR3 length is 15 residues. CDR3 residues: CASSSGDPGAQGYTF. The CDR3 bases are TGTGCCAGCAGCTCCGGCGACCCGGGGGCGCAGGGCTACACCTTC.

The rearrangement uses TRBV15 and TRBJ1-3; D unclear. CDR1 is LNHNV and CDR2 is YYDKDF in the germline V gene (reference sequence). V was pared by 0 bases and J by 4 bases, with 13 bases between. The CDR3 loop spans 16 amino acids. The CDR3 DNA is TGTGCCACCAGCAGAGATCGAGGGCAGTCGGGAAACACCATATATTTT. Its protein is CATSRDRGQSGNTIYF.

The rearrangement links TRBV19 to TRBJ2-3; 8 bases agree with TRBD1. Per germline, CDR1 LNHDA and CDR2 SQIVND (reference sequence). This CDR3 comprises 15 residues. Trimming removed 6 bases from V and 3 bases from J; junction bases left unmatched: 8. As DNA, the CDR3 is TGTGCCAGTAGCCAAGCAGGGGGCTCGACAGATACGCAGTATTTT. Its protein is CASSQAGGSTDTQYF. Complete variable domain (other parts from reference TRBV19 and TRBJ2-3): DGGITQSPKYLFRKEGQNVTLSCEQNLNHDAMYWYRQDPGQGLRLIYYSQIVNDFQKGDIAEGYSVSREKKESFPLTVTSAQKNPTAFYLCASSQAGGSTDTQYFGPGTRLTVL.

The chain joins TRBV19 to TRBJ2-5, with D tentatively TRBD2 (6 bases). V lost 6 bases to trimming and J lost 4 bases, with 6 bases between them. Germline-derived CDR1 and CDR2 are LNHDA and SQIVND (reference sequence). This CDR3 region has 11 residues. The CDR3 loop reads CASRGGETQYF. Here the CDR3 DNA reads TGTGCCAGTAGGGGGGGAGAGACCCAGTACTTC.